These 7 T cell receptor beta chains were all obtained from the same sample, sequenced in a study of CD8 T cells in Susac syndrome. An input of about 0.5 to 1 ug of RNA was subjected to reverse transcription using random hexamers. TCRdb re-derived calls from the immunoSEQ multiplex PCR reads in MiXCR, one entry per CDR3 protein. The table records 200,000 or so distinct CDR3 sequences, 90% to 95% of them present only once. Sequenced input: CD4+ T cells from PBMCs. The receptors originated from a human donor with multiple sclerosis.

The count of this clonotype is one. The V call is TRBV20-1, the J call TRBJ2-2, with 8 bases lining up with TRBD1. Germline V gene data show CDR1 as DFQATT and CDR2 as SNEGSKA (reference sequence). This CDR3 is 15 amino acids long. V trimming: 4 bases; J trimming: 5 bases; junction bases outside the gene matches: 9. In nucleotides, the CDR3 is TGCAGTGCTAACCAGCCCCAGGGGGCGACCGGGGAGCTGTTTTTT. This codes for CSANQPQGATGELFF.

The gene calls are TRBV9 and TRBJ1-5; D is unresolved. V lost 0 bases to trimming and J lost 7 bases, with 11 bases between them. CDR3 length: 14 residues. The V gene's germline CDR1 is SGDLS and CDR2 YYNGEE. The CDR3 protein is CASSVGSGSQPQHF. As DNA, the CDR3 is TGTGCCAGCAGCGTAGGAAGCGGATCACAGCCCCAGCATTTT.

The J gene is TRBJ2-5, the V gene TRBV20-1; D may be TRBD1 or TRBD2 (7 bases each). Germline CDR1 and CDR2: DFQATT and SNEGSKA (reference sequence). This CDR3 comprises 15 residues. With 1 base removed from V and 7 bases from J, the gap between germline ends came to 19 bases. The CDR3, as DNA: TGCAGTGCTAGAGCCCTACCCCAGGGGGAGGGGACCCAGTACTTC. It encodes CSARALPQGEGTQYF.

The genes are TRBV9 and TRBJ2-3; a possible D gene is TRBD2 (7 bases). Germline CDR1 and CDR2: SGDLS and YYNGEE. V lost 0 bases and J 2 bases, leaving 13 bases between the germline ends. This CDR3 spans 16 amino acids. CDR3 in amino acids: CASSVDGGALTDTQYF. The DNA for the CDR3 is TGTGCCAGCAGCGTAGATGGGGGGGCCCTCACAGATACGCAGTATTTT.

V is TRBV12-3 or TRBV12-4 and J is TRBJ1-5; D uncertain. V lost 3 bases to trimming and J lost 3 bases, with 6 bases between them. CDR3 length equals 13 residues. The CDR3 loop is CASSFGFNQPQHF. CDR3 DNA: TGTGCCAGCAGTTTTGGATTCAATCAGCCCCAGCATTTT.

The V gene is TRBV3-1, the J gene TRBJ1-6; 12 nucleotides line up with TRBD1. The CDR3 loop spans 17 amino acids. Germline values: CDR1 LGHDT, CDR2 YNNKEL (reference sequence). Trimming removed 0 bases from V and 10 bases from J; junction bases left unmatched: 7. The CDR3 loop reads CASSQDHGTGGESPLHF. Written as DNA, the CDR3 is TGTGCCAGCAGCCAAGATCATGGGACAGGGGGCGAATCACCCCTCCACTTT.

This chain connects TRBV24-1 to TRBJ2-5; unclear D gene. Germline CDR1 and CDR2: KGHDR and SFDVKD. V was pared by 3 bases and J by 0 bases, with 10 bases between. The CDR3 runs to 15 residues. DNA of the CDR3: TGTGCCACCAGTGATATCAGTGGGTACCAAGAGACCCAGTACTTC. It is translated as CATSDISGYQETQYF.